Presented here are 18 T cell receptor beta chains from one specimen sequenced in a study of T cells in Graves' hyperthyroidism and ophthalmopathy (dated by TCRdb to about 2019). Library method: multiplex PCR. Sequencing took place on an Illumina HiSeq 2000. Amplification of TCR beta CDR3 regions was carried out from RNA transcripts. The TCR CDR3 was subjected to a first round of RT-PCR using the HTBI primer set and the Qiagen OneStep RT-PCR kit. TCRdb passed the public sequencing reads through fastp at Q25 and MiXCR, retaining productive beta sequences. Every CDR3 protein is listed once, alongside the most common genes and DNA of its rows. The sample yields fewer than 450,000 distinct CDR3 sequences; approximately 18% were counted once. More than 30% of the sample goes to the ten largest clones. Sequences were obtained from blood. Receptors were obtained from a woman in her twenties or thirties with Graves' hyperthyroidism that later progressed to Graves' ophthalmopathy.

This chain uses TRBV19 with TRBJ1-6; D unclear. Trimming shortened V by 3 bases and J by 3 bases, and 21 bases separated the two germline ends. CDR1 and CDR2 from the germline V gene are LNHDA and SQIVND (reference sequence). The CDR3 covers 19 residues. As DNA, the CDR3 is TGTGCCAGTAGTATCGCAGACCACCGACCACCGTACTATAATTCACCCCTCCACTTT. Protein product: CASSIADHRPPYYNSPLHF.

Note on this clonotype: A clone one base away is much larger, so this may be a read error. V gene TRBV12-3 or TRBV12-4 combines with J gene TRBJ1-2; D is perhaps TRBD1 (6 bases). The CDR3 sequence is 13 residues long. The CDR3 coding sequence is TGTGCCAGCAGACAGGGCAACTACTATGGCCACACCTTC. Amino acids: CASRQGNYYGHTF.

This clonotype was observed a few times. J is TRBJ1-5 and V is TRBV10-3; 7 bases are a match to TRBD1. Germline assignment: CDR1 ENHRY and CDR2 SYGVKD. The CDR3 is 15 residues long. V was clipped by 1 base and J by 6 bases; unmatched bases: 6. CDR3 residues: CAISELEGAGQPQHF. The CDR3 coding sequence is TGTGCCATCAGTGAGTTGGAGGGGGCTGGTCAGCCCCAGCATTTT.

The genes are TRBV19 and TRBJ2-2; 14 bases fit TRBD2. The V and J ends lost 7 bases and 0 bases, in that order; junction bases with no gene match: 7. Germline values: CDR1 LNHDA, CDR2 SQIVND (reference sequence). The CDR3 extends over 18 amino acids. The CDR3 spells CASTQWGLAGANTGELFF. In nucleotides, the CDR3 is TGTGCCAGTACCCAATGGGGACTAGCGGGAGCGAACACCGGGGAGCTGTTTTTT.

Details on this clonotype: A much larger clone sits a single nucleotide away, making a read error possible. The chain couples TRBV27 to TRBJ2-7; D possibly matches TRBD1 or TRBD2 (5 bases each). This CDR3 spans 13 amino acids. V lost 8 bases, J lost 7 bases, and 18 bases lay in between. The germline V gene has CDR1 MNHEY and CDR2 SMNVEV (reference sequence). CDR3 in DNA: TGTGCCAGCGCTTATTACGGGGCCCCAGAGCAGTACTTC. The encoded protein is CASAYYGAPEQYF.

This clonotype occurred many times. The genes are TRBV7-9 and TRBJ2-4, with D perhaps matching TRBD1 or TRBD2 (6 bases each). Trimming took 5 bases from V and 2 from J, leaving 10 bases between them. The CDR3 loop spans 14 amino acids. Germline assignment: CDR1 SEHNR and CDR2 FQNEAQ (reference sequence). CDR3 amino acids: CASSPGATKNIQYF. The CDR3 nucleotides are TGTGCCAGCAGCCCGGGGGCCACCAAAAACATTCAGTACTTC.

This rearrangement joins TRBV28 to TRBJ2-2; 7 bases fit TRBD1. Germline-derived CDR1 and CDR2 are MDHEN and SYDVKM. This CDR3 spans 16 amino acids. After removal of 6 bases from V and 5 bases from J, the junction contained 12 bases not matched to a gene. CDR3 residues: CASRPSRQGGTGELFF. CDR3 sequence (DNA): TGTGCCAGCAGGCCATCTAGACAGGGCGGTACCGGGGAGCTGTTTTTT.

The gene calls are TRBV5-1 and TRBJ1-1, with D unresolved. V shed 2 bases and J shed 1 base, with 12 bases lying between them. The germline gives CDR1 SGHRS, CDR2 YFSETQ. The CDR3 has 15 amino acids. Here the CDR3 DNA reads TGCGCCAGCAGCTTTAACGGGTCGGGGAACACTGAAGCTTTCTTT. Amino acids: CASSFNGSGNTEAFF.

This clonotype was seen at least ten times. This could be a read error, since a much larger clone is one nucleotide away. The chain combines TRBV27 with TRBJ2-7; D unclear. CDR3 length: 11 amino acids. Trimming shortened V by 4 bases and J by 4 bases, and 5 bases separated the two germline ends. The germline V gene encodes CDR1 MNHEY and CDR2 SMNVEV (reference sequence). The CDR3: CASSSRYEQYF. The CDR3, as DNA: TGTGCCAGCAGTTCGAGATACGAGCAGTACTTC.

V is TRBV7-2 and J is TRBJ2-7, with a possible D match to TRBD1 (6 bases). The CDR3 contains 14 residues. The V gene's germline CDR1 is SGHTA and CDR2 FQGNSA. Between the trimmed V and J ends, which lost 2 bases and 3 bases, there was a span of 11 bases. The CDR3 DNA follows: TGTGCCAGCAGCTTACCAGGGGAAGTCTACGAGCAGTACTTC. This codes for CASSLPGEVYEQYF.

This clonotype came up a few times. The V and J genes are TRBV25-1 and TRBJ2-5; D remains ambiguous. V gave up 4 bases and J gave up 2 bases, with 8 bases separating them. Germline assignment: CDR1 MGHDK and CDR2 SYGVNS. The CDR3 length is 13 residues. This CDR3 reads CASSGWAQETQYF. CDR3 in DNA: TGTGCCAGCAGTGGTTGGGCGCAAGAGACCCAGTACTTC.

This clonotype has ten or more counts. CDR3 DNA: TGTGCCAGCACTGGCTACGGTGGGATCACTGAAGCTTTCTTT. Protein: CASTGYGGITEAFF. The chain employs TRBV12-3 or TRBV12-4 and TRBJ1-1; D remains unclear. V was shortened by 7 bases and J by 4 bases, with 16 bases between the two germline ends. CDR3 size: 14 residues.

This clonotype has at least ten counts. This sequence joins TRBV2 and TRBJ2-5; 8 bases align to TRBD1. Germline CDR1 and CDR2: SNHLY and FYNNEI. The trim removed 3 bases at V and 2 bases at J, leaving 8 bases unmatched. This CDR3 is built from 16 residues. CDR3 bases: TGTGCCAGCAGTGATCCCGTACAGGGGGTTCAAGAGACCCAGTACTTC. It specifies CASSDPVQGVQETQYF.

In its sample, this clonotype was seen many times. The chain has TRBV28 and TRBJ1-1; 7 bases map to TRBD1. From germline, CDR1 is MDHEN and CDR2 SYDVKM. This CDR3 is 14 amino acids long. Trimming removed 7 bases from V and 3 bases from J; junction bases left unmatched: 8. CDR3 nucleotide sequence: TGTGCCAGCATCCCGGGAGGGGGCTACACTGAAGCTTTCTTT. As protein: CASIPGGGYTEAFF.

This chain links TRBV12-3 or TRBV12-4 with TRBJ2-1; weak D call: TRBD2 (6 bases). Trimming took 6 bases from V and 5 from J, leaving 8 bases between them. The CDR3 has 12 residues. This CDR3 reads CASRGGDNEQFF. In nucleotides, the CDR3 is TGTGCCAGCAGGGGGGGAGACAATGAGCAGTTCTTC.

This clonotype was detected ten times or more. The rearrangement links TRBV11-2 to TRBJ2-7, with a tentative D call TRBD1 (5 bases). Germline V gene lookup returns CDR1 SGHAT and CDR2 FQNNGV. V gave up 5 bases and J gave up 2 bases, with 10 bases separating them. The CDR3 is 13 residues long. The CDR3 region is CASSPRVTYEQYF. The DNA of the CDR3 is TGTGCCAGCAGCCCCAGGGTCACCTACGAGCAGTACTTC.

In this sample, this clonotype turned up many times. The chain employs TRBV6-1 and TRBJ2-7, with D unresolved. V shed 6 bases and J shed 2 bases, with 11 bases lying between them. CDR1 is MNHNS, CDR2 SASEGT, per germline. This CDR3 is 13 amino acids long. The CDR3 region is CASSRFNTYEQYF. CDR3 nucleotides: TGTGCCAGCAGCCGGTTTAATACCTACGAGCAGTACTTC.

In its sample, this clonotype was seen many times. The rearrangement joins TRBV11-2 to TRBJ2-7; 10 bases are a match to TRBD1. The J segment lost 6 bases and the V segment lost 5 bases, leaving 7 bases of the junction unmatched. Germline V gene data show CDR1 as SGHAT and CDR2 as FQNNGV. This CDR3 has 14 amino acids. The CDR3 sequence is CASSPRTGGREQYF. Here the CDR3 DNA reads TGTGCCAGCAGCCCACGGACAGGGGGGCGCGAGCAGTACTTC.